This T cell receptor (beta chain) was found in a study of regulatory T cells in long-lasting Graves disease. Construction of the TCR beta libraries employed iRepertoire HTBI primers in conjunction with Arm-PCR of CDR3 regions. In the source study's methods: The samples included under 75 TRBV and some 15 TRBJ segments. In TCRdb, the multiplex PCR reads were re-called with MiXCR into one record per CDR3 protein. TCRdb assigned the V and J calls; the authors' analysis was not used. In the table there are about 440,000 distinct CDR3 sequences, over 15% of which are singletons. The CDR3 runs 15 residues. Deletions cut 9 bases from V and 3 bases from J, with 17 bases between. Regarding time point: newly diagnosed GD, antithyroid drugs for less than 3 months. PBMCs were the source of the RNA used for TCR sequencing. There are many counts of this clonotype. These data were also reused for a study on T cells in Graves' hyperthyroidism and ophthalmopathy. From that study: The primer set for the first-round RT-PCR of the TCR CDR3 was HTBI.

Here the sequenced sample was peripheral blood mononuclear cells (PBMCs), taken at new diagnosis, from a patient treated with antithyroid drugs. The sequence was collected from a woman aged 25 to 45 with Graves disease. The chain couples TRBV12-3 or TRBV12-4 to TRBJ1-4; D is ambiguous. CDR3 sequence: CASQLKERANEKLFF. The CDR3 nucleotides are TGTGCCAGTCAGCTCAAGGAGAGGGCTAATGAAAAACTGTTTTTT.